Listed below are T cell receptor beta chains from one sample, sequenced in a study of T cell responses to AZD1222 COVID-19 vaccine. Here immunoSEQ multiplex PCR was the method, and the copy in TCRdb shows in-frame clones only, minus some. Counted here are roughly 110,000 clones, about 85% occurring once; the ten biggest clones make up 3.5% to 5%. The specimen comprised peripheral blood, sampled on day 0 of AZD1222 vaccination. These receptors all stem from an adult in good health. Each CDR3 is given with its conserved first and last residue. Fields, in order: J gene, V gene, CDR3 protein.

j_gene: TRBJ2-1
v_gene: TRBV24-1
CDR3aa: CATSDVGPNNEQFF

j_gene: TRBJ2-7
v_gene: TRBV9
CDR3aa: CASSGDGHYEQYF

j_gene: TRBJ2-5
v_gene: TRBV19
CDR3aa: CASSISGGSGSETQYF

j_gene: TRBJ1-1
v_gene: TRBV7-3
CDR3aa: CASSLTENTEAFF

j_gene: TRBJ2-1
v_gene: TRBV29-1
CDR3aa: CSVEGNREEQFF

j_gene: TRBJ2-7
v_gene: TRBV6-2/TRBV6-3
CDR3aa: CASSYRVARDEQYF

j_gene: TRBJ2-7
v_gene: TRBV19
CDR3aa: CASSIASSSYEQYF

j_gene: TRBJ1-2
v_gene: TRBV19
CDR3aa: CASSIAPDRGPTF

j_gene: TRBJ1-5
v_gene: TRBV29-1
CDR3aa: CSSSTGPGQPQHF

j_gene: TRBJ2-7
v_gene: TRBV7-2
CDR3aa: CASSLYRGQTYEQYF

j_gene: TRBJ2-7
v_gene: TRBV6-2/TRBV6-3
CDR3aa: CASSGDEQYF

j_gene: TRBJ2-3
v_gene: TRBV3-1/TRBV3-2
CDR3aa: CASSQDRPSYDTQYF

j_gene: TRBJ2-1
v_gene: TRBV3-1/TRBV3-2
CDR3aa: CASSHGRHEQFF

j_gene: TRBJ1-1
v_gene: TRBV5-8
CDR3aa: CASSLGQGRTEAFF

j_gene: TRBJ1-2
v_gene: TRBV4-1
CDR3aa: CASSQTPSGYGYTF

j_gene: TRBJ2-1
v_gene: TRBV3-1/TRBV3-2
CDR3aa: CASSQGTSGGFSYNEQFF

j_gene: TRBJ1-5
v_gene: TRBV7-9
CDR3aa: CASSLRGGAGQPQHF

j_gene: TRBJ1-2
v_gene: TRBV7-8
CDR3aa: CASSPRERGYTF

j_gene: TRBJ2-1
v_gene: TRBV6-2/TRBV6-3
CDR3aa: CASSSGTSLSDEQFF

j_gene: TRBJ2-5
v_gene: TRBV15
CDR3aa: CATSRDRDSSRAQYF

j_gene: TRBJ2-3
v_gene: TRBV6-5
CDR3aa: CASSYFGGASTDTQYF

j_gene: TRBJ2-2
v_gene: TRBV9
CDR3aa: CASSVVGEAGELFF

j_gene: TRBJ2-1
v_gene: TRBV5-4
CDR3aa: CASSMDRVSYNEQFF

j_gene: TRBJ2-3
v_gene: TRBV18
CDR3aa: CASSPGQGVDTQYF

j_gene: TRBJ2-3
v_gene: TRBV6-5
CDR3aa: CASSQSSSTDTQYF

j_gene: TRBJ1-1
v_gene: TRBV28
CDR3aa: CASSLPNRVGTEAFF

j_gene: TRBJ1-1
v_gene: TRBV11-2
CDR3aa: CASSLVLGQGHKNTEAFF

j_gene: TRBJ1-1
v_gene: TRBV18
CDR3aa: CASSAQGQGDTEAFF

j_gene: TRBJ2-1
v_gene: TRBV4-2
CDR3aa: CASSQDRTSLGYNEQFF

j_gene: TRBJ1-1
v_gene: TRBV4-2
CDR3aa: CASSHKRGETGGKEAFF

j_gene: TRBJ1-2
v_gene: TRBV7-2
CDR3aa: CASSYGHLPYGYTF

j_gene: TRBJ2-1
v_gene: TRBV18
CDR3aa: CASSPGGAQGSRYNEQFF

j_gene: TRBJ2-1
v_gene: TRBV7-6
CDR3aa: CASSYVAVGGNNEQFF

j_gene: TRBJ1-1
v_gene: TRBV5-1
CDR3aa: CASSLAGDTEAFF

j_gene: TRBJ2-7
v_gene: TRBV7-4
CDR3aa: CASSLGQGKGDYEQYF

j_gene: TRBJ1-4
v_gene: TRBV7-9
CDR3aa: CASSRTGFNEKLFF

j_gene: TRBJ1-2
v_gene: TRBV10-3
CDR3aa: CAISDLDGYTF

j_gene: TRBJ2-5
v_gene: TRBV12-3/TRBV12-4
CDR3aa: CASSRGQQETQYF

j_gene: TRBJ1-5
v_gene: TRBV4-3
CDR3aa: CASSQAPPGQGVDQPQHF

j_gene: TRBJ1-4
v_gene: TRBV5-1
CDR3aa: CASSSGTGVSTNEKLFF

j_gene: TRBJ2-4
v_gene: TRBV6-2/TRBV6-3
CDR3aa: CASSYRVGGNINIQYF

j_gene: TRBJ1-2
v_gene: TRBV5-4
CDR3aa: CASSLDRGRWDTF

j_gene: TRBJ1-2
v_gene: TRBV19
CDR3aa: CASSPPDYGYTF

j_gene: TRBJ2-2
v_gene: TRBV7-3
CDR3aa: CASKLALGSGELFF

j_gene: TRBJ2-3
v_gene: TRBV9
CDR3aa: CASQTGTSGGVTQYF

j_gene: TRBJ1-4
v_gene: TRBV13
CDR3aa: CASSFGQQGANEKLFF

j_gene: TRBJ2-1
v_gene: TRBV9
CDR3aa: CASSASRTSGRSYEQFF

j_gene: TRBJ1-1
v_gene: TRBV12-3/TRBV12-4
CDR3aa: CASSLQGTEAFF

j_gene: TRBJ2-7
v_gene: TRBV5-1
CDR3aa: CASSPGGGTYEQYF

j_gene: TRBJ2-1
v_gene: TRBV11-3
CDR3aa: CASSLGTSGFNEQFF

j_gene: TRBJ1-5
v_gene: TRBV29-1
CDR3aa: CSVAGDGRNQPQHF

j_gene: TRBJ2-2
v_gene: TRBV27
CDR3aa: CASSLPNGQFSTGELFF

j_gene: TRBJ1-6
v_gene: TRBV7-3
CDR3aa: CASSFGSSYNSPLHF

j_gene: TRBJ1-2
v_gene: TRBV6-1
CDR3aa: CASSEATAGTGVGYTF

j_gene: TRBJ1-6
v_gene: TRBV3-1/TRBV3-2
CDR3aa: CASSQGLVYNSPLHF

j_gene: TRBJ2-7
v_gene: TRBV28
CDR3aa: CASSRDRAREQYF

j_gene: TRBJ2-1
v_gene: TRBV7-8
CDR3aa: CASSLLLENEQFF

j_gene: TRBJ1-2
v_gene: TRBV18
CDR3aa: CASSPTPGQGGGGYTF

j_gene: TRBJ1-2
v_gene: TRBV6-1
CDR3aa: CASSVSKQGQIYGYTF

j_gene: TRBJ1-1
v_gene: TRBV24-1
CDR3aa: CATPGGNTEAFF